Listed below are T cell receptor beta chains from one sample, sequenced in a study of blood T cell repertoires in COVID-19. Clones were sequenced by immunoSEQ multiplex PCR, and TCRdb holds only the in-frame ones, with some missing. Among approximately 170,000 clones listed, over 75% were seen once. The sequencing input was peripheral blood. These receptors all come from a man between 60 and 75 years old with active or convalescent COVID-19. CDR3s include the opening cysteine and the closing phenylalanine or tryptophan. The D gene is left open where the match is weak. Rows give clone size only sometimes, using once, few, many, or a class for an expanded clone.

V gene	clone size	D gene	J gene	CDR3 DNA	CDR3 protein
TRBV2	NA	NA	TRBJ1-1	TGTGCCAGCAGTCTACAGGCGGACACTGAAGCTTTCTTT	CASSLQADTEAFF
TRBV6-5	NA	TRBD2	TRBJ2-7	TGTGCCAGCAGCACAGGACTAGCGGTGGCCTACGAGCAGTACTTC	CASSTGLAVAYEQYF
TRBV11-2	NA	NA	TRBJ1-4	TGTGCCAGCAGCTTAGATCCCAGGGCCCTTTGGGAAAAACTGTTTTTT	CASSLDPRALWEKLFF
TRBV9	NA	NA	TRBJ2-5	TGTGCCAGCAGCGTAGATTCGGAGACCCAGTACTTC	CASSVDSETQYF
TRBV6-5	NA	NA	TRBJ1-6	TGTGCCAGCAGCTTGACAGGCGAGTTTGTAACCCTCCACTTT	CASSLTGEFVTLHF
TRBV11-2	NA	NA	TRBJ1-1	TGTGCCAGCAGCTTAGGCCAGACGCTGACTAACACTGAAGCTTTCTTT	CASSLGQTLTNTEAFF
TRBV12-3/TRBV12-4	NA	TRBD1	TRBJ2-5	TGTGCCAGCACCCGGGACAGGGGAGAGACCCAGTACTTC	CASTRDRGETQYF
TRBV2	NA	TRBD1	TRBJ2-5	TGTGCCAGCAGAGCGGGACAGGGGTACCAAGAGACCCAGTACTTC	CASRAGQGYQETQYF
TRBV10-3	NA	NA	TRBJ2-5	TGTGCCATCAGTGAGCCCGAAGAGACCCAGTACTTC	CAISEPEETQYF
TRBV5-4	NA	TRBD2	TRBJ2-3	TGTGCCAGCAGCGGACTAGCGGGACTTAGCACAGATACGCAGTATTTT	CASSGLAGLSTDTQYF
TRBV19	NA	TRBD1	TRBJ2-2	TGTGCCAGTAGTATGGGGACAGGAAACACCGGGGAGCTGTTTTTT	CASSMGTGNTGELFF
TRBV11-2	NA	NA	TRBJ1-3	TGTGCCAGCACCTTGGACGGCCGGAGGAGTTCTGGAAACACCATATATTTT	CASTLDGRRSSGNTIYF
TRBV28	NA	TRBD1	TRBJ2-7	TGTGCCAGCAGCTCCGGGACAGGGGGCGGTCGGGACGAGCAGTACTTC	CASSSGTGGGRDEQYF
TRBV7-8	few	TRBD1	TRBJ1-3	TGTGCCAGCCTTCCAGACAGGGGGCCTGGAAACACCATATATTTT	CASLPDRGPGNTIYF
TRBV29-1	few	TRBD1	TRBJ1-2	TGCAGCGTTGACCCCGGGACAGGGGGAGCGTATGGCTACACCTTC	CSVDPGTGGAYGYTF
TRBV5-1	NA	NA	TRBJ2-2	TGCGCCAGCAGCTTCACGGGAGTGGGTACCGGGGAGCTGTTTTTT	CASSFTGVGTGELFF
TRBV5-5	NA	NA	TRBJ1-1	TGTGCCAGCAGCTGGGCCTTTGGGGCCAAGAACACTGAAGCTTTCTTT	CASSWAFGAKNTEAFF
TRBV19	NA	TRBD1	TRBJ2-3	TGTGCCAGTAGTCCACGGGACAGGAACACAGATACGCAGTATTTT	CASSPRDRNTDTQYF
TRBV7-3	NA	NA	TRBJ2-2	TGTGCCAGCAGCTTAATAGCCAGGGCGAACACCGGGGAGCTGTTTTTT	CASSLIARANTGELFF
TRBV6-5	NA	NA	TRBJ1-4	TGTGCCAGCAGCCGAAACAGGGTGGCGGGTGAAAAACTGTTTTTT	CASSRNRVAGEKLFF
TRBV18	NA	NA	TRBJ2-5	TGTGCCAGCTCACCACCGTCCGGTATGGAGACCCAGTACTTC	CASSPPSGMETQYF
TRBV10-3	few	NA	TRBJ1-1	TGTGCCATCAGCCCCGGACAGAACACTGAAGCTTTCTTT	CAISPGQNTEAFF
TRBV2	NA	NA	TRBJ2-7	TGTGCCAGCATCCCCCTCCAGCTTGCGGTCCACGAGCAGTACTTC	CASIPLQLAVHEQYF
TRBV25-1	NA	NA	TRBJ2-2	TGTGCCAGCAGTGAATCGTCGGGGGAGCTGTTTTTT	CASSESSGELFF
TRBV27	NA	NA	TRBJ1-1	TGTGCCAGCAGCTTAAACATGAACACTGAAGCTTTCTTT	CASSLNMNTEAFF
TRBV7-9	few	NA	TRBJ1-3	TGTGCCAGCAGCTCAGTGGCCAGGGTGGGAAACACCATATATTTT	CASSSVARVGNTIYF
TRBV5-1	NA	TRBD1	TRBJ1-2	TGCGCCAGCAGCTCGGGGACAGGGGGGAACTATGGCTACACCTTC	CASSSGTGGNYGYTF
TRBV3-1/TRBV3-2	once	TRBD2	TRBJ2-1	TGTGCCAGCAGCCAGCTAGCGGTTGGGCAGTTCTTC	CASSQLAVGQFF
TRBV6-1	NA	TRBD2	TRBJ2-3	TGTGCCAGCAGTGAAGCGATGGCGGGGGGGAATCTGGATACGCAGTATTTT	CASSEAMAGGNLDTQYF
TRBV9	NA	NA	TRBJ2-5	TGTGCCAGCAGCGTAGGGCTTTCCATTGGGGGGGAGACCCAGTACTTC	CASSVGLSIGGETQYF
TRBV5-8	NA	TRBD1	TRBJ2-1	TGTGCCAGCAGCTTGTCTCGGACAGGGGGCTGGTACAATGAGCAGTTCTTC	CASSLSRTGGWYNEQFF
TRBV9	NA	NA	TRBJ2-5	TGTGCCAGCAATGGAGGGTTTGCCTCACAAGAGACCCAGTACTTC	CASNGGFASQETQYF
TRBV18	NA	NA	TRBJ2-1	TGTGCCAGCTCACCCTGGGACTCTGTCCGTAATGAGCAGTTCTTC	CASSPWDSVRNEQFF
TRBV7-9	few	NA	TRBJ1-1	TGTGCCAGCAGCTTAGAAGGGGGGGACACTGAAGCTTTCTTT	CASSLEGGDTEAFF
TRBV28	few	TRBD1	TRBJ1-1	TGTGCCAGCAGCCTTGTCAGGGGGCTAGGCACTGAAGCTTTCTTT	CASSLVRGLGTEAFF
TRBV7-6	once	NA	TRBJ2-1	TGTGCCAGCAGCTTATTCGCGGCGTCCTCCTCCTACAATGAGCAGTTCTTC	CASSLFAASSSYNEQFF
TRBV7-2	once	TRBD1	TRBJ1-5	TGTGCCAGCAGCCCCCGACAGGGGAATCAGCCCCAGCATTTT	CASSPRQGNQPQHF
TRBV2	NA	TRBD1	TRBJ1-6	TGTGCCAGCAGTGAATCCCGGACAGGGATCTCACCCCTCCACTTT	CASSESRTGISPLHF
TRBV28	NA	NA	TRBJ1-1	TGTGCCAGCAGTTTATATTCAGGGAACACTGAAGCTTTCTTT	CASSLYSGNTEAFF
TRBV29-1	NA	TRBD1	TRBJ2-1	TGCAGCGTTCAGACAGGGGGCAACAATGAGCAGTTCTTC	CSVQTGGNNEQFF
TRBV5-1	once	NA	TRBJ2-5	TGCGCCAGCAGCTTTGTTGCGGAAGAGACCCAGTACTTC	CASSFVAEETQYF
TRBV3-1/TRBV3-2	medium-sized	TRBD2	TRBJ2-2	TGTGCCAGCAGCCAACTACCGGGGACTAGCGGGGCAGAAACCAACACCGGGGAGCTGTTTTTT	CASSQLPGTSGAETNTGELFF
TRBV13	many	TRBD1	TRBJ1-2	TGTGCCAGCAGCTCGGGGACAGGCGTCTATGGCTACACCTTC	CASSSGTGVYGYTF
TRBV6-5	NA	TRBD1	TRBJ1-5	TGTGCCAGCAGGGGACAGGATTCGATTCTTCAGCCCCAGCATTTT	CASRGQDSILQPQHF
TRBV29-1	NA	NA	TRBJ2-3	TGCAGCGTTGACCAGGGGATGAGCACAGATACGCAGTATTTT	CSVDQGMSTDTQYF
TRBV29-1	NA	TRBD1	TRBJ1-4	TGCAGCGTTGAGTCTGGGACAGGGGGTGAAAAACTGTTTTTT	CSVESGTGGEKLFF
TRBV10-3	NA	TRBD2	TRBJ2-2	TGTGCCATCAGTGAAGGCGGGAGTAGGACGGTCGGGGAGCTGTTTTTT	CAISEGGSRTVGELFF
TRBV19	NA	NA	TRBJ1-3	TGTGCCAGTAGTATTATCAACACCATATATTTT	CASSIINTIYF
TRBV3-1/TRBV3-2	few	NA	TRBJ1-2	TGTGCCAGCCGGGGTTTGGGGAACTATGGCTACACCTTC	CASRGLGNYGYTF
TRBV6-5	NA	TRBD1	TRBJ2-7	TGTGCCAGCACCTCAGGGGGCAAGGGCGAGCAGTACTTC	CASTSGGKGEQYF
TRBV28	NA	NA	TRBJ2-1	TGTGCCAGCCTTAATTCGGGTAGCGGAGTCCCGCAGCAGTTCTTC	CASLNSGSGVPQQFF
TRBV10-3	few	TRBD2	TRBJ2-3	TGTGCCACCCTGGGGGTCGGGAGGCCAGATACGCAGTATTTT	CATLGVGRPDTQYF
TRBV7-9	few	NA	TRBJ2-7	TGTGCCAGCAGCTTAGAGGAGGGCGGCTGGTACGAGCAGTACTTC	CASSLEEGGWYEQYF
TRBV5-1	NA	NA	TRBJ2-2	TGCGCCAGCAGCTATGAGCCAGCGGGGAACACCGGGGAGCTGTTTTTT	CASSYEPAGNTGELFF
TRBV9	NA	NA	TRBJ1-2	TGTGCCAGCAGCCCACGAGAGGCGGGTGGCGGCTACACCTTC	CASSPREAGGGYTF